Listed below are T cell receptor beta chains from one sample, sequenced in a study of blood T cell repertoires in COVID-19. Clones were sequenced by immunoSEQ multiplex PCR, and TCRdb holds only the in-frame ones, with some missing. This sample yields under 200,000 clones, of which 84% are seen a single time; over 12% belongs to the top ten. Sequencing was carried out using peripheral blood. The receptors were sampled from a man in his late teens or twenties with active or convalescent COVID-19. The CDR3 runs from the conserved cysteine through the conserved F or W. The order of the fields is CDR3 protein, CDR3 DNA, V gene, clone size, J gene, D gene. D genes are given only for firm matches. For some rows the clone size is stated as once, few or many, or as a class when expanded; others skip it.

CDR3: CASSSPGLPYEQYF
DNA: TGTGCCAGTAGTTCCCCGGGACTCCCTTACGAGCAGTACTTC
V: TRBV19
size: few
J: TRBJ2-7
D: .

CDR3: CASSQDSAGAISNYGYTF
DNA: TGTGCCAGCAGCCAAGACTCGGCAGGGGCAATTTCTAACTATGGCTACACCTTC
V: TRBV4-2
size: .
J: TRBJ1-2
D: .

CDR3: CASSLGQGNEKLFF
DNA: TGCGCCAGCAGCTTGGGACAGGGGAATGAAAAACTGTTTTTT
V: TRBV5-1
size: .
J: TRBJ1-4
D: TRBD1

CDR3: CASSYRQGDQPQHF
DNA: TGTGCCAGCAGTTACAGACAGGGGGACCAGCCCCAGCATTTT
V: TRBV6-5
size: .
J: TRBJ1-5
D: TRBD1

CDR3: CASSTDSYEQYF
DNA: TGTGCCAGTTCGACAGATTCCTACGAGCAGTACTTC
V: TRBV2
size: .
J: TRBJ2-7
D: .

CDR3: CASSLAVGTGGTDTQYF
DNA: TGTGCCAGCAGCTTAGCGGTCGGGACAGGGGGGACGGATACGCAGTATTTT
V: TRBV7-6
size: .
J: TRBJ2-3
D: TRBD1

CDR3: CASSLVAGGFTDTQYF
DNA: TGTGCCAGCAGCTTAGTTGCGGGGGGGTTCACAGATACGCAGTATTTT
V: TRBV11-2
size: .
J: TRBJ2-3
D: TRBD2

CDR3: CASSLQGRSYNEQFF
DNA: TGTGCCAGCAGCTTGCAGGGTCGTTCCTACAATGAGCAGTTCTTC
V: TRBV5-4
size: once
J: TRBJ2-1
D: .

CDR3: CASSPINGEKLFF
DNA: TGTGCCAGCTCACCAATCAACGGGGAAAAACTGTTTTTT
V: TRBV18
size: .
J: TRBJ1-4
D: .

CDR3: CASSEALTGGFYEQYF
DNA: TGTGCCAGCAGTGAAGCGCTAACAGGGGGGTTCTACGAGCAGTACTTC
V: TRBV6-1
size: .
J: TRBJ2-7
D: TRBD1

CDR3: CASTRTGRDEAFF
DNA: TGTGCCAGCACCCGGACAGGGAGGGATGAAGCTTTCTTT
V: TRBV3-1/TRBV3-2
size: .
J: TRBJ1-1
D: TRBD1

CDR3: CASSYWTDKETQYF
DNA: TGTGCCAGCAGTTACTGGACGGACAAAGAGACCCAGTACTTC
V: TRBV6-6
size: .
J: TRBJ2-5
D: .

CDR3: CASSLRTGGRTDTQYF
DNA: TGTGCCAGCAGTTTACGGACAGGGGGAAGGACAGATACGCAGTATTTT
V: TRBV27
size: .
J: TRBJ2-3
D: TRBD1

CDR3: CASSQSGGGFTNEQFF
DNA: TGTGCCAGCAGCCAGAGCGGAGGGGGCTTTACGAATGAGCAGTTCTTC
V: TRBV7-9
size: .
J: TRBJ2-1
D: .

CDR3: CASRQGSNTIYF
DNA: TGTGCAAGCAGGCAGGGTAGCAACACCATATATTTT
V: TRBV11-2
size: few
J: TRBJ1-3
D: .

CDR3: CASDQGRANYGYTF
DNA: TGTGCCAGCGACCAGGGGAGGGCCAACTATGGCTACACCTTC
V: TRBV7-9
size: few
J: TRBJ1-2
D: .

CDR3: CASSLGLDRVPMNTEAFF
DNA: TGCGCCAGCAGCTTGGGCTTGGACAGGGTGCCTATGAACACTGAAGCTTTCTTT
V: TRBV5-1
size: .
J: TRBJ1-1
D: TRBD1

CDR3: CASSKAPGRGDKNIQYF
DNA: TGTGCCAGCAGCAAAGCCCCGGGACGCGGGGACAAAAACATTCAGTACTTC
V: TRBV7-6
size: .
J: TRBJ2-4
D: .

CDR3: CASSLRGFKAFF
DNA: TGTGCCAGCAGCTTAAGGGGCTTTAAAGCTTTCTTT
V: TRBV7-2
size: .
J: TRBJ1-1
D: .

CDR3: CASSTSDRVDTEAFF
DNA: TGTGCCAGTAGTACCTCAGACAGGGTGGACACTGAAGCTTTCTTT
V: TRBV19
size: few
J: TRBJ1-1
D: TRBD1

CDR3: CASRLQGSPQAFF
DNA: TGTGCCAGCAGACTACAGGGTTCACCTCAAGCTTTCTTT
V: TRBV6-5
size: .
J: TRBJ1-1
D: .

CDR3: CASSLGRTGVKGPQHF
DNA: TGTGCCAGCAGCTTAGGGCGGACAGGGGTAAAAGGGCCCCAGCATTTT
V: TRBV7-2
size: .
J: TRBJ1-5
D: TRBD1

CDR3: CASSFQTGSYEQYF
DNA: TGTGCCAGCAGCTTCCAAACAGGGAGTTACGAGCAGTACTTC
V: TRBV7-8
size: .
J: TRBJ2-7
D: .

CDR3: CASSFSDTYEQYF
DNA: TGTGCCAGCAGTTTTTCGGACACCTACGAGCAGTACTTC
V: TRBV27
size: .
J: TRBJ2-7
D: .

CDR3: CASSVGQGAGGNTIYF
DNA: TGCGCCAGCAGCGTTGGACAGGGGGCGGGTGGAAACACCATATATTTT
V: TRBV5-1
size: once
J: TRBJ1-3
D: TRBD1

CDR3: CASSLGQGRLNQPQHF
DNA: TGTGCCAGCAGCCTGGGACAGGGGAGGCTCAATCAGCCCCAGCATTTT
V: TRBV3-1/TRBV3-2
size: .
J: TRBJ1-5
D: TRBD1

CDR3: CASSTWTGDYEQYF
DNA: TGTGCCAGCAGTACATGGACAGGGGACTACGAGCAGTACTTC
V: TRBV2
size: .
J: TRBJ2-7
D: TRBD1